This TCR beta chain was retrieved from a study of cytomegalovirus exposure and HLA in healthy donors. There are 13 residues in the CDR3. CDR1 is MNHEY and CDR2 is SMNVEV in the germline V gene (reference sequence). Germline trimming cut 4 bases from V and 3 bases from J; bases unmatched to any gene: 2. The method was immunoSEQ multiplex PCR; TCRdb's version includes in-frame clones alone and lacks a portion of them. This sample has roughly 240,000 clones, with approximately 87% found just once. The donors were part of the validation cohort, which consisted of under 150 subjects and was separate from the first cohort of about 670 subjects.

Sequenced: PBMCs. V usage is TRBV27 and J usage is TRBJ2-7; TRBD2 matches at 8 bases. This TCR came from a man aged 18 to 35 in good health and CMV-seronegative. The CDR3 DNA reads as TGTGCCAGCAGTTCCGGGACTAGCTACGAGCAGTACTTC. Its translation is CASSSGTSYEQYF.